This T cell receptor beta chain was identified in a study of beta chain features in type 1 diabetes. General study findings and limits: A pattern of fewer insertions and more deletions at VDJ junctions was seen in type 1 diabetes patients.

Every donor provided one heparinised blood draw, which averaged about 110 mL. Remarks on this clone: What it binds is not known.

The V gene's germline CDR1 is SEHNR and CDR2 FQNEAQ (reference sequence). The ends lost 4 bases at V and 2 bases at J; junction bases unmatched: 10. CDR3 length equals 16 residues. Sequenced material consisted of expressed TCRB transcripts (all of the isolated RNA was reverse transcribed). Profiled with immunoSEQ multiplex PCR; TCRdb holds only in-frame clones, not every one. The sample shows 900,000 or so clones, 15% to 20% of them seen only once. The V call is TRBV7-9, the J call TRBJ2-7, with 8 positions matching TRBD1. This TCR derives from a woman between 18 and 30 years old in good health. The specimen sequenced was naive CD4+ T cells from blood. In DNA form, the CDR3 reads TGTGCCAGCAGCTCGACGGGACAGGCGTTAACCTACGAGCAGTACTTC. It codes for CASSSTGQALTYEQYF.